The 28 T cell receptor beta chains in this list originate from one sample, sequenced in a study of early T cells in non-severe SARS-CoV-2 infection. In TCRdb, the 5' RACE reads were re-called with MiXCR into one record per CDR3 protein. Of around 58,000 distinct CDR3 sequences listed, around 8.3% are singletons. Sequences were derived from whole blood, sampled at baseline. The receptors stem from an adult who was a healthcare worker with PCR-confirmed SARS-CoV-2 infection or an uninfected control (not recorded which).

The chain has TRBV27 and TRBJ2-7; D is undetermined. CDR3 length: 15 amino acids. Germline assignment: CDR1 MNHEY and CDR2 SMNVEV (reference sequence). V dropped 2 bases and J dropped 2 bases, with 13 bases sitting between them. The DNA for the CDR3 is TGTGCCAGCAGTTTACTCGGGTCCGGGCCCTACGAGCAGTACTTC. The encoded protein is CASSLLGSGPYEQYF.

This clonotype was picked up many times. CDR3 protein: CASTPQRASGRSEQFF. The CDR3 coding sequence is TGTGCCAGCACCCCCCAACGGGCTAGCGGGAGGAGTGAGCAGTTCTTC. The chain has TRBV12-3 or TRBV12-4 and TRBJ2-1; TRBD2 aligns across 11 bases. The V and J ends lost 7 bases and 9 bases, in that order; junction bases with no gene match: 14. The CDR3 sequence is 16 residues long.

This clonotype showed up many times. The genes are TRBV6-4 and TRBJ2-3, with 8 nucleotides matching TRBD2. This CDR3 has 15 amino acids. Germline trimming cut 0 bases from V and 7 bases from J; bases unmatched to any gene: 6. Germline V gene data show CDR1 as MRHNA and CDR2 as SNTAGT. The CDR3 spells CASSDSAGGVYTQYF. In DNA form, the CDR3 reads TGTGCCAGCAGTGACTCGGCGGGAGGTGTATATACGCAGTATTTT.

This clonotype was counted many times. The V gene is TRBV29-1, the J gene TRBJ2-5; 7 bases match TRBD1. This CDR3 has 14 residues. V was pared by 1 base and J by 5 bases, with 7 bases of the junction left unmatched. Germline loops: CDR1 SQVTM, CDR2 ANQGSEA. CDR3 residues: CSVEARQGLETQYF. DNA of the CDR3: TGCAGCGTTGAAGCCAGACAGGGCCTTGAGACCCAGTACTTC.

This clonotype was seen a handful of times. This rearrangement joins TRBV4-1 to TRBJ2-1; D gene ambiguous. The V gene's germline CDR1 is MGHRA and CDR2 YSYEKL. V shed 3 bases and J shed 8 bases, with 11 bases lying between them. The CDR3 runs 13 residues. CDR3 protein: CASSHLLQDEQFF. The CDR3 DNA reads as TGCGCCAGCAGCCACCTGCTGCAAGATGAGCAGTTCTTC.

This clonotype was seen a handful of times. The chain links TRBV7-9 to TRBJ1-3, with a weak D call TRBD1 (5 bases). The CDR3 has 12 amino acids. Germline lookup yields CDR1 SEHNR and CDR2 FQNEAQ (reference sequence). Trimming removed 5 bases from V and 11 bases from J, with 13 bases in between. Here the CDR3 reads CASSPSGTPIYF. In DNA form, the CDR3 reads TGTGCCAGCAGCCCTTCCGGGACCCCCATATATTTT. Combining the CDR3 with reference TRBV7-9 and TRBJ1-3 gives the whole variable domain DTGVSQNPRHKITKRGQNVTFRCDPISEHNRLYWYRQTLGQGPEFLTYFQNEAQLEKSRLLSDRFSAERPKGSFSTLEIQRTEQGDSAMYLCASSPSGTPIYFGEGSWLTVV.

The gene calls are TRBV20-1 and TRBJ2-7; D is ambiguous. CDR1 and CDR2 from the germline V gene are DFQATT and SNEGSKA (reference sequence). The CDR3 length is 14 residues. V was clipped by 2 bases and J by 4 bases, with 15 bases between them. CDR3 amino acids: CSARPLRIEYEQYF. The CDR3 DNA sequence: TGCAGTGCTAGACCACTGAGAATAGAATACGAGCAGTACTTC.

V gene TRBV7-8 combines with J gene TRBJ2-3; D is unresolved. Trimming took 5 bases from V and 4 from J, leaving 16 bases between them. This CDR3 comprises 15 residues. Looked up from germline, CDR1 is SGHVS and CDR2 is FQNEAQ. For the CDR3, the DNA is TGTGCCAGCAGCACCCCTCCTTCGCCGGCAGATACGCAGTATTTT. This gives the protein CASSTPPSPADTQYF.

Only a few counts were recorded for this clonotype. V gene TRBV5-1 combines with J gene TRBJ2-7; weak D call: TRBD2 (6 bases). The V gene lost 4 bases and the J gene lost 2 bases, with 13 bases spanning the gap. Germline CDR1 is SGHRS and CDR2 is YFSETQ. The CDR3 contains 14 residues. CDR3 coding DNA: TGCGCCAGCAGCCCCCGGGACTCGACCTACGAGCAGTACTTC. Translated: CASSPRDSTYEQYF.

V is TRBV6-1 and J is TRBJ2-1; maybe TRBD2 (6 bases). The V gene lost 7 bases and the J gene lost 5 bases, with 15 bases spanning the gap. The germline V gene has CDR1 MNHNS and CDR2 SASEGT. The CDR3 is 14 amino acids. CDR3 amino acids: CASNTLAGDNEQFF. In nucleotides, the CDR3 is TGTGCCAGCAACACACTAGCCGGGGACAATGAGCAGTTCTTC.

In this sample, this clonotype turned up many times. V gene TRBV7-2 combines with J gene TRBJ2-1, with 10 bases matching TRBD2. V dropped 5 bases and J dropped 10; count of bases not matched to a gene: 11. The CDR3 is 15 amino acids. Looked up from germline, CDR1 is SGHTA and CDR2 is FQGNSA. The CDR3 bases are TGTGCCAGCAGCCTATTTCTAGCGGGAGCTAGGGAGCAGTTCTTC. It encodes CASSLFLAGAREQFF.

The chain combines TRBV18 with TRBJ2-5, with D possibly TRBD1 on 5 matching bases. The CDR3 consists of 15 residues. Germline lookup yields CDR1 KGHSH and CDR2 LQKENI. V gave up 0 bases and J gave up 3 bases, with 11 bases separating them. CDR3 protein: CASSPPGRREETQYF. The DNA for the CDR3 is TGTGCCAGCTCACCACCGGGGCGGAGAGAAGAGACCCAGTACTTC.

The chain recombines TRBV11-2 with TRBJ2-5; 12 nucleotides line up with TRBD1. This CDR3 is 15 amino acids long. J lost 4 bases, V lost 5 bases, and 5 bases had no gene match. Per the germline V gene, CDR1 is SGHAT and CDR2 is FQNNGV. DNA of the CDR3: TGTGCCAGCAGCCGAGGGACAGGGGGCCCAGAGACCCAGTACTTC. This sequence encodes CASSRGTGGPETQYF. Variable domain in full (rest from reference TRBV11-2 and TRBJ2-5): EAGVAQSPRYKIIEKRQSVAFWCNPISGHATLYWYQQILGQGPKLLIQFQNNGVVDDSQLPKDRFSAERLKGVDSTLKIQPAKLEDSAVYLCASSRGTGGPETQYFGPGTRLLVL.

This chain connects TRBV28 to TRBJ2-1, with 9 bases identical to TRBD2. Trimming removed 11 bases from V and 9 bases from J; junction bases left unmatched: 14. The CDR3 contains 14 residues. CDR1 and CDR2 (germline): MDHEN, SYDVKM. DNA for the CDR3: TGTGCCGCGGTAGGTAGCGGGAGTTCGGCTGAGCAGTTCTTC. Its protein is CAAVGSGSSAEQFF.

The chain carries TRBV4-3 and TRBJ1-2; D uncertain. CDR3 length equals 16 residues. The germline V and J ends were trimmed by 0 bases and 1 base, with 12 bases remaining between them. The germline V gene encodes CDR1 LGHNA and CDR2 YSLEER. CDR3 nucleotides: TGCGCCAGCAGCCAAGATCGGGCGGGGTTTAACTATGGCTACACCTTC. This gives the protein CASSQDRAGFNYGYTF.

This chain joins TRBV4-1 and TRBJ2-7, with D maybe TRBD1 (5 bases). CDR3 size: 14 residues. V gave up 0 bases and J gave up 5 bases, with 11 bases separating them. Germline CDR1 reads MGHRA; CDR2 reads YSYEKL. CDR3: CASSQDRWGNEQYF. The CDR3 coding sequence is TGCGCCAGCAGCCAAGATAGATGGGGCAACGAGCAGTACTTC.

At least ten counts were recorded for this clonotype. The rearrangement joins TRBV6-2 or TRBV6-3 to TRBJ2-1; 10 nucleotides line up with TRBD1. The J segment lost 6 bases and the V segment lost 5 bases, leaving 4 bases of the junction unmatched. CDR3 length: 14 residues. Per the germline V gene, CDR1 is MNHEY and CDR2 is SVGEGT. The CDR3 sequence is CASSIGQGGNEQFF. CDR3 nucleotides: TGTGCCAGCAGTATCGGACAGGGGGGCAATGAGCAGTTCTTC.

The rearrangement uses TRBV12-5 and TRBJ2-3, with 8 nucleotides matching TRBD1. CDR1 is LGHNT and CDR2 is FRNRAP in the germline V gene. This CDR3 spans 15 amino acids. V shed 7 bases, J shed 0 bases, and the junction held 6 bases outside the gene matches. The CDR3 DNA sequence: TGTGCTAGTGCGTTCAGGGGGCGCAGCACAGATACGCAGTATTTT. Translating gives CASAFRGRSTDTQYF.

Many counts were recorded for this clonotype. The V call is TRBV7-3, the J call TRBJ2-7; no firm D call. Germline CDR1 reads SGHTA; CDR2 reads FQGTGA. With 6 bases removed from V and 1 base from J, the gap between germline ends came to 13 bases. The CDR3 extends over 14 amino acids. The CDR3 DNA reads TGTGCCAGCAGTCACTCCCACGGGTCCTACGAGCAGTACTTC. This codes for CASSHSHGSYEQYF. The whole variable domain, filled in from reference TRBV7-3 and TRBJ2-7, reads GAGVSQTPSNKVTEKGKYVELRCDPISGHTALYWYRQSLGQGPEFLIYFQGTGAADDSGLPNDRFFAVRPEGSVSTLKIQRTERGDSAVYLCASSHSHGSYEQYFGPGTRLTVT.

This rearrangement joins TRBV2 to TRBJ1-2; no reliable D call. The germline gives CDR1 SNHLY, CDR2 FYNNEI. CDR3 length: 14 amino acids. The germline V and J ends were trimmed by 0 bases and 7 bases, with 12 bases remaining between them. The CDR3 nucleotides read TGTGCCAGCAGTGAAGCGCTTCGACTAACTGGCTACACCTTC. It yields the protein CASSEALRLTGYTF.

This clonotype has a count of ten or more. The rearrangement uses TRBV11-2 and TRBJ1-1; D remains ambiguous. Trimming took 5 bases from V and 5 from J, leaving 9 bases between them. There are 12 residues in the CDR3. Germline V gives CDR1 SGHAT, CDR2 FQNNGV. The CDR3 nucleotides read TGTGCCAGCAGCCGGGTTGGGACTGAAGCTTTCTTT. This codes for CASSRVGTEAFF. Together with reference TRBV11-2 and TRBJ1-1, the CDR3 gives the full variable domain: EAGVAQSPRYKIIEKRQSVAFWCNPISGHATLYWYQQILGQGPKLLIQFQNNGVVDDSQLPKDRFSAERLKGVDSTLKIQPAKLEDSAVYLCASSRVGTEAFFGQGTRLTVV.

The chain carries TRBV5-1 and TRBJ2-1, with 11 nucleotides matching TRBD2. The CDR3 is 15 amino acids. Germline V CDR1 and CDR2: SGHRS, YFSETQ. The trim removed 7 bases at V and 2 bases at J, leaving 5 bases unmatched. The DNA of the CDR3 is TGCGCCAGCGCGCCGACTAGCGGGACCTACAATGAGCAGTTCTTC. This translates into CASAPTSGTYNEQFF.

DNA of the CDR3: TGCAGTGCTAGGAGGATGAGAGATGAGCAGTTCTTC. It encodes CSARRMRDEQFF. The chain links TRBV20-1 to TRBJ2-1; no firm D call. V lost 3 bases, J lost 8 bases, and 11 bases lay in between. There are 12 residues in the CDR3. Per the germline V gene, CDR1 is DFQATT and CDR2 is SNEGSKA (reference sequence).

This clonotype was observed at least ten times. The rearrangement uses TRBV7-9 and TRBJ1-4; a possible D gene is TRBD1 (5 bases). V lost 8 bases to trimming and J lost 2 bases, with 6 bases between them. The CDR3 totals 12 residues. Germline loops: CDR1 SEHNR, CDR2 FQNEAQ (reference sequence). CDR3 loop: CASGGTNEKLFF. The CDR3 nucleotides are TGTGCCAGCGGGGGTACTAATGAAAAACTGTTTTTT. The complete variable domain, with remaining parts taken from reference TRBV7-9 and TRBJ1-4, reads DTGVSQNPRHKITKRGQNVTFRCDPISEHNRLYWYRQTLGQGPEFLTYFQNEAQLEKSRLLSDRFSAERPKGSFSTLEIQRTEQGDSAMYLCASGGTNEKLFFGSGTQLSVL.

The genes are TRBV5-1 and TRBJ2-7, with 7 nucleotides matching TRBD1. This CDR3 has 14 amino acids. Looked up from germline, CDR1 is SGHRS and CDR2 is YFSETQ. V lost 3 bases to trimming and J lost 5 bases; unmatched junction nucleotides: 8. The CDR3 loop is CASSWTGLWDEQYF. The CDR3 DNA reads TGCGCCAGCAGCTGGACAGGCCTTTGGGACGAGCAGTACTTC.

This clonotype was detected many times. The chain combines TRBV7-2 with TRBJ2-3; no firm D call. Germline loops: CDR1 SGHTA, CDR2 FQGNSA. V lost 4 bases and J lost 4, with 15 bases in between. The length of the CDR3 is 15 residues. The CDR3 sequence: CASSSTIPPADTQYF. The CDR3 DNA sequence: TGTGCCAGCAGCTCGACCATTCCCCCGGCAGATACGCAGTATTTT.

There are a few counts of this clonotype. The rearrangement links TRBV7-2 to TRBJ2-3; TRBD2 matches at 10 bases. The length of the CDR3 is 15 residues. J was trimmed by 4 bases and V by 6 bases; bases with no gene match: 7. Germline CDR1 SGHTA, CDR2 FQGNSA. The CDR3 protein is CASRSSGRIADTQYF. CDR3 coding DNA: TGTGCCAGCAGAAGTAGCGGGAGGATCGCAGATACGCAGTATTTT.

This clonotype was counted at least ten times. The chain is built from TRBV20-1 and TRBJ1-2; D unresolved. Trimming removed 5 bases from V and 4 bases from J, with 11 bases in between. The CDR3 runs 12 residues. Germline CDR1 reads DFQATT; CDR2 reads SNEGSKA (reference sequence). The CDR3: CSASDGPYGYTF. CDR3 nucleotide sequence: TGCAGTGCTTCAGATGGGCCCTATGGCTACACCTTC.